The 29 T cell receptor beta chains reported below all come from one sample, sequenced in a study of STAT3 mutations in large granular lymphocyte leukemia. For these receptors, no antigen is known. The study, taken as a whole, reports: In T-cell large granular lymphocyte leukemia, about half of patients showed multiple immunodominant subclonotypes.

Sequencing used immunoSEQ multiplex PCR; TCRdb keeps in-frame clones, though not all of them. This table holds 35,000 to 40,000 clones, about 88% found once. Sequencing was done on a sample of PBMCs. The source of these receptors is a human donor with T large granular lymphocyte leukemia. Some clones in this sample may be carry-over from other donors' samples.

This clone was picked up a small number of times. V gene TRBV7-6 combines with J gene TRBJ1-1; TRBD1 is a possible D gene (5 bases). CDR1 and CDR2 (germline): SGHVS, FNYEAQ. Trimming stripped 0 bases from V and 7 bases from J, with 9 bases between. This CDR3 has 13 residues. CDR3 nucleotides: TGTGCCAGCAGCTTAGCCCAGGGTGGTGAAGCTTTCTTT. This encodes CASSLAQGGEAFF.

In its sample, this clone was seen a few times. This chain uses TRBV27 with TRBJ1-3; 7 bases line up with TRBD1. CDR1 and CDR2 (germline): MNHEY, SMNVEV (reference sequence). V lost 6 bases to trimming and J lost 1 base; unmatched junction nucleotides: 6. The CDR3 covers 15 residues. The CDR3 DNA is TGTGCCAGCAGCAAGGGACAGAATTCTGGAAACACCATATATTTT. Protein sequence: CASSKGQNSGNTIYF.

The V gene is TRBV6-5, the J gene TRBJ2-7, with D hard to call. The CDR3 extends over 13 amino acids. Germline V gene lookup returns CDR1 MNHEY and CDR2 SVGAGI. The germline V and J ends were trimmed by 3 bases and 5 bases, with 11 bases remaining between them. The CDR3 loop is CASSYSYGHEQYV. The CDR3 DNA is TGTGCCAGCAGTTATTCCTACGGCCACGAGCAGTACGTC.

CDR3 loop: CASSEDDYGYTF. The CDR3 DNA is TGTGCCAGCAGTGAAGACGACTATGGCTACACCTTC. The chain has TRBV2 and TRBJ1-2; no definite D call. CDR1 is SNHLY, CDR2 FYNNEI, per germline. Deletions cut 1 base from V and 3 bases from J, with 3 bases between. The CDR3 extends over 12 amino acids. The full variable domain, with the rest looked up from reference TRBV2 and TRBJ1-2, is EPEVTQTPSHQVTQMGQEVILRCVPISNHLYFYWYRQILGQKVEFLVSFYNNEISEKSEIFDDQFSVERPDGSNFTLKIRSTKLEDSAMYFCASSEDDYGYTFGSGTRLTVV.

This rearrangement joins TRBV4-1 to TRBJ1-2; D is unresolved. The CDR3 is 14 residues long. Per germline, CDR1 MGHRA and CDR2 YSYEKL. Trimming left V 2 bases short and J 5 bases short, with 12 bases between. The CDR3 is CASSQPRASYGYTF. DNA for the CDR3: TGCGCCAGCAGCCAACCGCGAGCCTCTTATGGCTACACCTTC.

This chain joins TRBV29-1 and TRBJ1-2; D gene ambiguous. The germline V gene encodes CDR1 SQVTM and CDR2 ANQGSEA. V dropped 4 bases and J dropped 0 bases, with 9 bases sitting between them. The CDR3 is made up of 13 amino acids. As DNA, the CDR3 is TGCAGCGTTGCTGGGAGCGCTAACTATGGCTACACCTTC. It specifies CSVAGSANYGYTF.

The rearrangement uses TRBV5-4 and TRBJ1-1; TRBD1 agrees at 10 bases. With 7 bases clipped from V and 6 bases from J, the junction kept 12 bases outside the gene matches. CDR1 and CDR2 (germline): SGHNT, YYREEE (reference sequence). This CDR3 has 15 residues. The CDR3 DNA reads TGTGCCAGCGGCCGGGACAGGGGATTTTTAGCTGAAGCTTTCTTT. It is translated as CASGRDRGFLAEAFF. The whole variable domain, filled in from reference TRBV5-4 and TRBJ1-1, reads ETGVTQSPTHLIKTRGQQVTLRCSSQSGHNTVSWYQQALGQGPQFIFQYYREEENGRGNFPPRFSGLQFPNYSSELNVNALELDDSALYLCASGRDRGFLAEAFFGQGTRLTVV.

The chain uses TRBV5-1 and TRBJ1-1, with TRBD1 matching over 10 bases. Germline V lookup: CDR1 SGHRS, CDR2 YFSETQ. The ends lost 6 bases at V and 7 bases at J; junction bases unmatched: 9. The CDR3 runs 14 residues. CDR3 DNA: TGCGCCAGCAAAAGCGGGGGGGACAGGGGTGAAGCTTTCTTT. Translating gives CASKSGGDRGEAFF. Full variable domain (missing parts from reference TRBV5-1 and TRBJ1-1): KAGVTQTPRYLIKTRGQQVTLSCSPISGHRSVSWYQQTPGQGLQFLFEYFSETQRNKGNFPGRFSGRQFSNSRSEMNVSTLELGDSALYLCASKSGGDRGEAFFGQGTRLTVV.

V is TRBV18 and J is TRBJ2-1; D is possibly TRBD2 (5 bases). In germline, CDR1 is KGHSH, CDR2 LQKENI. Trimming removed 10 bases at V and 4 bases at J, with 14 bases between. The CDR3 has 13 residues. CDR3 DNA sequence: TGTGCCACCGGGGTGAAAGAGTACAATGAGCAGTTCTTC. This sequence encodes CATGVKEYNEQFF.

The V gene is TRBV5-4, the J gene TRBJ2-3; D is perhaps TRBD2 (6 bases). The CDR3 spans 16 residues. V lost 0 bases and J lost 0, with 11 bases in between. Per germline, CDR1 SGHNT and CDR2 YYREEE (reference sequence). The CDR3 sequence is CASSLAFGGSTDTQYF. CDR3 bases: TGTGCCAGCAGCTTGGCGTTCGGGGGTAGCACAGATACGCAGTATTTT.

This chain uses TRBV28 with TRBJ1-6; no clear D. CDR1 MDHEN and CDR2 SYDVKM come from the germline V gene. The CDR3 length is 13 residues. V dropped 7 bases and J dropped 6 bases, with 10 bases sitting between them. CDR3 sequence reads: CASITPGNSPLHF. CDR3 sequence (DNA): TGTGCCAGCATCACCCCTGGTAATTCACCCCTCCACTTT.

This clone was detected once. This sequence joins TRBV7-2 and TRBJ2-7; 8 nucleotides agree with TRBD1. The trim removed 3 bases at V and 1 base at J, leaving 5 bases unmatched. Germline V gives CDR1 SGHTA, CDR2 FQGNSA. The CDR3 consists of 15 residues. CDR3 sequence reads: CASSFRQGYSYEQYF. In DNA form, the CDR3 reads TGTGCCAGCAGCTTTAGACAGGGGTATTCCTACGAGCAGTACTTC.

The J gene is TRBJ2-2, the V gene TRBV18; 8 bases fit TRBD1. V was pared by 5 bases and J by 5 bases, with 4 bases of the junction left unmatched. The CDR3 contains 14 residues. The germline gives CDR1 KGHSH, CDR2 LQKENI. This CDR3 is CASSSDRATGELFF. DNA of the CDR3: TGTGCCAGCTCATCGGACAGGGCGACCGGGGAGCTGTTTTTT. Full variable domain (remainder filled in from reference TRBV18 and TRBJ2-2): NAGVMQNPRHLVRRRGQEARLRCSPMKGHSHVYWYRQLPEEGLKFMVYLQKENIIDESGMPKERFSAEFPKEGPSILRIQQVVRGDSAAYFCASSSDRATGELFFGEGSRLTVL.

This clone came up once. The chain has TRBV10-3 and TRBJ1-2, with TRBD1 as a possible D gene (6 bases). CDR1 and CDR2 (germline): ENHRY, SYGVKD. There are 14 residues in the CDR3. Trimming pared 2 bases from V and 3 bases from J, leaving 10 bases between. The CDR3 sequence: CAISEHRVDYGYTF. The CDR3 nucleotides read TGTGCCATCAGTGAGCACAGGGTTGACTATGGCTACACCTTC.

The CDR3 nucleotides are TGTGCCTGGAGTCTGGCGGGGTCATACAATGAGCAGTTCTTC. This gives the protein CAWSLAGSYNEQFF. The chain recombines TRBV30 with TRBJ2-1; a possible D gene is TRBD2 (6 bases). Germline V CDR1 and CDR2: GTSNPN, SVGIG (reference sequence). The CDR3 contains 14 residues. Trimming took off 2 bases at V and 4 bases at J, with 12 bases between the two ends.

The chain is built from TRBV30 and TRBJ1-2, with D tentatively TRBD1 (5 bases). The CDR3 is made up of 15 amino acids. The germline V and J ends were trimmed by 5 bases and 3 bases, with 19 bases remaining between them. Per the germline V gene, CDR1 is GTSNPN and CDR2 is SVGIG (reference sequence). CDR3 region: CAWGARPSSDYGYTF. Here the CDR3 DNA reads TGTGCCTGGGGGGCCAGGCCATCCAGTGACTATGGCTACACCTTC.

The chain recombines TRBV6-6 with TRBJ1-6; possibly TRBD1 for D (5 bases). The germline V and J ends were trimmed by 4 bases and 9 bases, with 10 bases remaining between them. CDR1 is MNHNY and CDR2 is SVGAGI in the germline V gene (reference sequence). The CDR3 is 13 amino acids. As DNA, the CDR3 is TGTGCCAGCAGTTCCGGCGGGGCTTCACCCCTCCACTTT. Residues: CASSSGGASPLHF.

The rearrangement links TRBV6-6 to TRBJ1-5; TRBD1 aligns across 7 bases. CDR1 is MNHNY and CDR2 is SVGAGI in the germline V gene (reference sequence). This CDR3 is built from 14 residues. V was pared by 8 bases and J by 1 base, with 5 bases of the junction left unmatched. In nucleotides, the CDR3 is TGTGCCAGCTTCAGGGGGGGAAGCAATCAGCCCCAGCATTTT. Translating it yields CASFRGGSNQPQHF.

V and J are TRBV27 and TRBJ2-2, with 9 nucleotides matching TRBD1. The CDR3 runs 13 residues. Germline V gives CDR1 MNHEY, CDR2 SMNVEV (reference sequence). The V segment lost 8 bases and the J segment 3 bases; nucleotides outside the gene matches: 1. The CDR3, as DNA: TGTGCCAGCTGGGACAGGGACACCGGGGAGCTGTTTTTT. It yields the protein CASWDRDTGELFF.

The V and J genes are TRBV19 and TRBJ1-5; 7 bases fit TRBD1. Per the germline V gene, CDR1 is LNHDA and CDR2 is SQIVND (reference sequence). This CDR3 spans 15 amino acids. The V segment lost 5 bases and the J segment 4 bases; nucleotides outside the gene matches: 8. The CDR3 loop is CASSLTGWGNQPQHF. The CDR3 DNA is TGTGCCAGTAGTCTGACAGGGTGGGGTAATCAGCCCCAGCATTTT.

CDR3 residues: CATSERGSSYEQYF. The DNA for the CDR3 is TGTGCCACCAGCGAGAGAGGAAGCTCCTACGAGCAGTACTTC. V usage is TRBV15 and J usage is TRBJ2-7; D unresolved. Germline-derived CDR1 and CDR2 are LNHNV and YYDKDF (reference sequence). V shed 5 bases and J shed 0 bases, with 11 bases lying between them. The CDR3 runs 14 residues.

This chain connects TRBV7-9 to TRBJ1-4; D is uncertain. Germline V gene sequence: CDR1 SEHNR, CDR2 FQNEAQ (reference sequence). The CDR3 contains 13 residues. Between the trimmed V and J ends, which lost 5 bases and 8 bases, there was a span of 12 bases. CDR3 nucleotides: TGTGCCAGCAGCCCGAAGGGAAACGAAAAACTGTTTTTT. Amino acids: CASSPKGNEKLFF.

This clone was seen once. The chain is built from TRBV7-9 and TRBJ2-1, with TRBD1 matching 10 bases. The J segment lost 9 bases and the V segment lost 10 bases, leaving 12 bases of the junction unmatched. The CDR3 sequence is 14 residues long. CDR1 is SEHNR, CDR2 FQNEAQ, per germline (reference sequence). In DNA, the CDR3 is TGTGCCACCACCGGGACAGGGGAGCGAGTTGAGCAGTTCTTC. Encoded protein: CATTGTGERVEQFF.

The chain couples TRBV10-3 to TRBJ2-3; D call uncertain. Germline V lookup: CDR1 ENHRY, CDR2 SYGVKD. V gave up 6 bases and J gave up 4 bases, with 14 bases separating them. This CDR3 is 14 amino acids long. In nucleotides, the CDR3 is TGTGCCATCAGCCCGGTTTTGTCGGCAGATACGCAGTATTTT. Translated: CAISPVLSADTQYF.

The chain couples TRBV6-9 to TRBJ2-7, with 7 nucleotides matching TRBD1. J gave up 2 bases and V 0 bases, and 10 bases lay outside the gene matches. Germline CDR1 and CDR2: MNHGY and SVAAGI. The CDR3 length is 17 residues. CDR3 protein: CASSYSRPGQKTYEQYF. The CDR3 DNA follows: TGTGCCAGCAGTTATTCCAGACCGGGACAGAAGACCTACGAGCAGTACTTC.

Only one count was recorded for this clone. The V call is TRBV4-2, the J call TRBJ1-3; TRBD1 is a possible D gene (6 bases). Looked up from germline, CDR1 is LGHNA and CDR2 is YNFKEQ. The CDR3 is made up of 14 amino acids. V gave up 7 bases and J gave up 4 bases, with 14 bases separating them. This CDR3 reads CASKGGGRGNTIYF. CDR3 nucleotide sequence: TGTGCCAGCAAGGGAGGGGGTCGCGGAAACACCATATATTTT.

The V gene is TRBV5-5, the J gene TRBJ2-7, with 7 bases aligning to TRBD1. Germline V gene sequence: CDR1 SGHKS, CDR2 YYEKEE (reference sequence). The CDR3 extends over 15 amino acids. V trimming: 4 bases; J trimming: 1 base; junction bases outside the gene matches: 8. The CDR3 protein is CASSPDRAPSYEQYF. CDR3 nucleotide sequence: TGTGCCAGCAGCCCTGACAGGGCCCCATCCTACGAGCAGTACTTC.

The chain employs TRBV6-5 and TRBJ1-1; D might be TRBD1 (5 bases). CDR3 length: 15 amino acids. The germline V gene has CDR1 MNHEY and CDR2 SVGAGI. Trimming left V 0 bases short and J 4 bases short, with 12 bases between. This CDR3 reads CASSYSIQVVTEAFF. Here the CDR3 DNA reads TGTGCCAGCAGTTACTCGATACAGGTGGTCACTGAAGCTTTCTTT.

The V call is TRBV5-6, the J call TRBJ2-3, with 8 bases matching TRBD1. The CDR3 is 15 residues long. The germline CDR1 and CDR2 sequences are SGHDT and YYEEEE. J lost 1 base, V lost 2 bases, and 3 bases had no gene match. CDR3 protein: CASSFQGAGTDTQYF. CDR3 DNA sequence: TGTGCCAGCAGCTTCCAGGGGGCCGGCACAGATACGCAGTATTTT.